What follows are 29 T cell receptor beta chains derived from one specimen sequenced in a study of T cell clonality in common variable immunodeficiency. The assay was immunoSEQ multiplex PCR, and TCRdb's table has in-frame clones only and misses some. The sample holds about 47,000 clones, and no clone turns up only once. The sequenced sample consisted of peripheral blood mononuclear cells. The receptors derive from a person aged 18-69 years in good health.

This clone was picked up many times. Read sequence stops 3 residues before the CDR3 end, and the germline J gene provides the missing end. V and J are TRBV29-1 and TRBJ2-2; D is unclear. CDR1 is SQVTM and CDR2 is ANQGSEA in the germline V gene. With 7 bases removed from V and 4 bases from J, the gap between germline ends came to 10 bases. The CDR3 consists of 12 residues. CDR3 bases read: TGCAGCGCACCTCGGGTCACCGGGGAG. Its protein is CSAPRVTGE. The CDR3, in full, reads CSAPRVTGELFF.

This clone was found many times. The read comes to an end 3 residues before the CDR3 does, leaving the germline J gene to fill in the end. The chain links TRBV2 to TRBJ1-4; D remains ambiguous. This CDR3 comprises 12 residues. CDR1 SNHLY and CDR2 FYNNEI come from the germline V gene. V lost 2 bases, J lost 10 bases, and 8 bases lay in between. CDR3 sequence: CASSERRLKLFF. The sequenced CDR3 bases are TGTGCCAGCAGTGAAAGGCGGTTAAAA. Using reference TRBV2 and TRBJ1-4 for the parts outside the CDR3, the full variable domain is EPEVTQTPSHQVTQMGQEVILRCVPISNHLYFYWYRQILGQKVEFLVSFYNNEISEKSEIFDDQFSVERPDGSNFTLKIRSTKLEDSAMYFCASSERRLKLFFGSGTQLSVL.

This clone was detected many times. The observed sequence ends 3 residues before the CDR3 terminus, with the missing tail filled in from the germline J gene. J is TRBJ2-3 and V is TRBV2; TRBD2 aligns across 9 bases. J lost 5 bases, V lost 4 bases, and 10 bases had no gene match. The V gene's germline CDR1 is SNHLY and CDR2 FYNNEI. The CDR3 is 16 amino acids. This chain's CDR3 is CASSVASGAILDTQYF. The part of the CDR3 DNA that was read is TGTGCCAGCAGTGTGGCTAGCGGGGCTATACTAGATACG.

This clone was seen at least ten times. The read stops 3 residues short of the end of the CDR3; the missing end is completed from the germline J gene. The rearrangement links TRBV7-9 to TRBJ1-2; D remains ambiguous. This CDR3 region has 15 residues. V was trimmed by 7 bases and J by 0 bases, leaving 15 bases between them. The germline V gene encodes CDR1 SEHNR and CDR2 FQNEAQ (reference sequence). CDR3 bases read: TGTGCCAGCATCCATCCCCGGGTTTCTAACTATGGC. Translating gives CASIHPRVSNYG. The CDR3, in full, reads CASIHPRVSNYGYTF.

This clone was seen many times. The read stops 3 residues short of the end of the CDR3; the missing end is completed from the germline J gene. This chain joins TRBV7-2 and TRBJ2-3; no clear D gene. This CDR3 region has 14 residues. Looked up from germline, CDR1 is SGHTA and CDR2 is FQGNSA. V was trimmed by 7 bases and J by 1 base, leaving 12 bases between them. CDR3 bases read: TGTGCCAGCACCCGTGGGCCGGGCACAGATACG. Amino acids: CASTRGPGTDT. The entire CDR3 protein is CASTRGPGTDTQYF.

In this sample, this clone turned up a few times. From the germline J gene comes the end of the CDR3, since the read stops 3 residues before it. V is TRBV5-4 and J is TRBJ2-7; weak D call: TRBD2 (7 bases). Germline loops: CDR1 SGHNT, CDR2 YYREEE (reference sequence). The germline V and J ends were trimmed by 4 bases and 4 bases, with 18 bases remaining between them. CDR3 length: 15 residues. CDR3 residues: CASSGGASADYEQYF. Incomplete CDR3 DNA: TGTGCCAGCAGCGGGGGGGCCTCTGCCGATTACGAG.

This clone was detected ten times or more. From the germline J gene comes the end of the CDR3, since the read stops 3 residues before it. V gene TRBV5-4 combines with J gene TRBJ2-4, with D possibly being TRBD2 (5 bases). The germline V gene encodes CDR1 SGHNT and CDR2 YYREEE (reference sequence). This CDR3 region has 13 residues. V was cut by 0 bases and J by 5 bases, with 6 bases left in between. This CDR3 reads CASSLVGENIQYF. The part of the CDR3 DNA that was read is TGTGCCAGCAGCTTGGTCGGGGAAAACATT.

This clone was detected many times. The CDR3 goes on 3 residues after the read ends, and that part is filled in from the germline J gene. The chain combines TRBV18 with TRBJ1-6; tentatively, D is TRBD1 (5 bases). V was pared by 6 bases and J by 5 bases, with 11 bases between. The CDR3 sequence is 14 residues long. The germline CDR1 and CDR2 sequences are KGHSH and LQKENI. CDR3: CASSLSGDNSPLHF. CDR3 bases read: TGTGCCAGCTCTCTCTCGGGGGATAATTCACCC.

This clone was detected many times. The read comes to an end 3 residues before the CDR3 does, leaving the germline J gene to fill in the end. V is TRBV16 and J is TRBJ2-7; 7 nucleotides agree with TRBD1. CDR1 is KGHSY and CDR2 is FQNENV in the germline V gene. The CDR3 extends over 16 amino acids. V was pared by 1 base and J by 3 bases, with 9 bases of the junction left unmatched. This chain's CDR3 is CASSQWMTGMGYEQYF. The part of the CDR3 DNA that was read is TGTGCCAGCAGCCAATGGATGACAGGGATGGGCTACGAG.

In its sample, this clone was seen many times. The read stops 3 residues short of the end of the CDR3; the missing end is completed from the germline J gene. The chain carries TRBV7-9 and TRBJ2-7, with TRBD2 as a possible D gene (6 bases). V was trimmed by 4 bases and J by 2 bases, leaving 6 bases between them. The CDR3 has 12 residues. Germline assignment: CDR1 SEHNR and CDR2 FQNEAQ (reference sequence). The sequenced part of the CDR3 DNA is TGTGCCAGCAGCTGGGGGGCCTACGAG. This encodes CASSWGAYE. The whole CDR3 sequence reads CASSWGAYEQYF.

This clone was counted at least ten times. The read ends 3 residues before the CDR3 terminus; that terminus is restored from the germline J gene. The chain is built from TRBV7-2 and TRBJ2-1; 11 bases match TRBD2. V lost 0 bases, J lost 4 bases, and 2 bases stayed unmatched. Germline CDR1 and CDR2: SGHTA and FQGNSA. This CDR3 contains 16 residues. CDR3 DNA, as far as it was read: TGTGCCAGCAGCTTAGCGGCTAGCGGGGGGTACAATGAG. As protein: CASSLAASGGYNE. The CDR3 as a whole reads CASSLAASGGYNEQFF.

In this sample, this clone turned up many times. The read finishes 3 residues shy of the CDR3 end, and the germline J gene is used to complete it. The chain joins TRBV29-1 to TRBJ2-2, with TRBD1 identical over 10 bases. From germline, CDR1 is SQVTM and CDR2 ANQGSEA. With 3 bases clipped from V and 6 bases from J, the junction kept 4 bases outside the gene matches. The CDR3 length is 14 residues. The CDR3 sequence: CSVDGQGGAGELFF. The sequenced CDR3 bases are TGCAGCGTTGACGGACAGGGGGGAGCCGGGGAG.

This clone was recorded at least ten times. Read coverage stops 3 residues before the CDR3 terminus; the germline J gene supplies the remainder. The chain employs TRBV30 and TRBJ2-7; 8 bases align to TRBD1. V lost 4 bases to trimming and J lost 3 bases; unmatched junction nucleotides: 8. CDR1 is GTSNPN, CDR2 SVGIG, per germline (reference sequence). The length of the CDR3 is 14 residues. CDR3 protein: CAWKTQGVGYEQYF. CDR3 DNA (partial): TGTGCCTGGAAGACACAGGGGGTAGGCTACGAG.

This clone was seen ten or more times. Read coverage stops 3 residues before the CDR3 terminus; the germline J gene supplies the remainder. This specimen includes other DNA sequences encoding the same CDR3. The genes are TRBV7-8 and TRBJ1-2; D not certain. V was pared by 5 bases and J by 3 bases, with 13 bases between. This CDR3 has 14 residues. In germline, CDR1 is SGHVS, CDR2 FQNEAQ. The CDR3 bases that were read are TGTGCCAGCAGCCCTGCTGAGGCCGACTATGGC. Its protein product is CASSPAEADYG. The full CDR3 protein reads CASSPAEADYGYTF.

At least ten counts were recorded for this clone. The read halts 3 residues ahead of the CDR3 end, with the missing end drawn from the germline J gene. This chain connects TRBV12-3 or TRBV12-4 to TRBJ2-7; TRBD2 aligns across 11 bases. The ends lost 4 bases at V and 6 bases at J; junction bases unmatched: 5. The CDR3 covers 14 residues. The CDR3 DNA, read in part, is TGTGCCAGCAGTTCACTAGCGGGGGCCCCCGAG. It yields the protein CASSSLAGAPE. The whole CDR3 is CASSSLAGAPEQYF.

This clone was recorded at least ten times. The read is 3 residues too short to cover the CDR3 end, so that end is filled in from the germline J gene. The chain is built from TRBV13 and TRBJ1-2; D is unclear. This CDR3 contains 15 residues. The V end lost 1 base, the J end lost 0 bases, and 9 bases lay between the germline ends. Germline-derived CDR1 and CDR2 are PRHDT and FYEKMQ (reference sequence). The sequenced part of the CDR3 DNA is TGTGCCAGCAGCTTAGATGGGCAGTCTAACTATGGC. Amino acids: CASSLDGQSNYG. The CDR3 in full is CASSLDGQSNYGYTF.

Comments on this clone: The CDR3 end is not reached by the read, which stops 3 residues before it; the germline J gene fills it in. The chain links TRBV5-6 to TRBJ2-2, with 7 bases aligning to TRBD1. In germline, CDR1 is SGHDT, CDR2 YYEEEE. The CDR3 has 15 residues. The DNA read from the CDR3 is TGTGCCAGCAGCTTGGTGGGACAGCCTAATGAAAAG. This translates into CASSLVGQPNEK. The complete CDR3 reads CASSLVGQPNEKLFF.

There are many counts of this clone. The CDR3 end lies 3 residues beyond the end of the read and is filled in from the germline J gene. The chain has TRBV20-1 and TRBJ2-7, with D possibly matching TRBD1 (6 bases). This CDR3 is 13 amino acids long. V lost 5 bases, J lost 0 bases, and 11 bases lay in between. Germline V lookup: CDR1 DFQATT, CDR2 SNEGSKA (reference sequence). The CDR3 sequence: CSASKGDSYEQYF. CDR3 DNA (partial): TGCAGTGCTTCGAAGGGGGACTCCTACGAG.

This clone has at least ten counts. The CDR3 goes on 3 residues after the read ends, and that part is filled in from the germline J gene. The chain employs TRBV5-6 and TRBJ1-3; D unresolved. Trimming removed 2 bases from V and 4 bases from J, with 4 bases in between. From germline, CDR1 is SGHDT and CDR2 YYEEEE. The CDR3 length is 12 residues. The CDR3 region is CASSFAGNTIYF. The CDR3 DNA, read in part, is TGTGCCAGCAGCTTTGCGGGAAACACC.

There are a few counts of this clone. A junction boundary mismatches the germline segment, possibly from a read error. Sequencing ends 3 residues short of the CDR3 end; the germline J gene provides the rest. The gene calls are TRBV7-6 and TRBJ2-7; D uncertain. The CDR3 consists of 13 residues. Looked up from germline, CDR1 is SGHVS and CDR2 is FNYEAQ. CDR3 bases read: TGTTCCAGCAGCTTAGGCCCGGCCTACGAG. Protein product: CSSSLGPAYE. From start to end, the CDR3 is CSSSLGPAYEQYF.

Points on this clone: Read sequence stops 3 residues before the CDR3 end, and the germline J gene provides the missing end. The genes are TRBV6-1 and TRBJ1-2, with D tentatively TRBD1 (6 bases). V was shortened by 1 base and J by 7 bases, with 10 bases between the two germline ends. From germline, CDR1 is MNHNS and CDR2 SASEGT. The CDR3 has 13 amino acids. The CDR3 loop is CASSEVTGSGYTF. The sequenced part of the CDR3 DNA is TGTGCCAGCAGTGAAGTGACAGGCTCTGGC.

This clone was observed at least ten times. CDR3 sequence reads: CASSPGQDRASGYTF. The CDR3 bases that were read are TGTGCCAGCAGCCCCGGTCAGGACAGGGCGTCCGGC. V usage is TRBV7-2 and J usage is TRBJ1-2; 8 bases map to TRBD1. The read ends 3 residues before the CDR3 terminus; that terminus is restored from the germline J gene. The CDR3 extends over 15 amino acids. Germline CDR1 reads SGHTA; CDR2 reads FQGNSA.

In its sample, this clone was seen many times. From the germline J gene comes the end of the CDR3, since the read stops 3 residues before it. The V call is TRBV5-6, the J call TRBJ2-1; weak D call: TRBD2 (5 bases). This CDR3 has 14 residues. Per the germline V gene, CDR1 is SGHDT and CDR2 is YYEEEE. Trimming cost V 0 bases and J 3 bases, with 7 bases left between them. The part of the CDR3 DNA that was read is TGTGCCAGCAGCTTGGGGACTGTCTACAATGAG. As protein: CASSLGTVYNE. The entire CDR3 is CASSLGTVYNEQFF.

This clone was picked up many times. The read is 3 residues too short to cover the CDR3 end, so that end is filled in from the germline J gene. V is TRBV19 and J is TRBJ2-3, with 13 bases lining up with TRBD2. Germline CDR1 is LNHDA and CDR2 is SQIVND (reference sequence). There are 16 residues in the CDR3. The V segment lost 5 bases and the J segment 2 bases; nucleotides outside the gene matches: 4. The CDR3 reads CASSVLAGGPTDTQYF. The CDR3 bases that were read are TGTGCCAGTAGTGTACTAGCGGGGGGGCCCACAGATACG.

This clone has a count of ten or more. The missing CDR3 end, 3 residues past where the read stops, is filled in from the germline J gene. This chain connects TRBV7-9 to TRBJ1-1; possible D gene TRBD1, 5 bases. The CDR3 runs to 15 residues. Between the trimmed V and J ends, which lost 2 bases and 0 bases, there was a span of 10 bases. CDR1 and CDR2 from the germline V gene are SEHNR and FQNEAQ (reference sequence). CDR3 bases read: TGTGCCAGCAGCTTACAGTCAGGGCTGAACACTGAA. Translated, it gives CASSLQSGLNTE. The CDR3 as a whole reads CASSLQSGLNTEAFF.

Ten or more counts support this clone. The CDR3 is cut off 3 residues early in the read; its end comes from the germline J gene. The J gene is TRBJ1-3, the V gene TRBV29-1, with D maybe TRBD1 (5 bases). The germline V gene encodes CDR1 SQVTM and CDR2 ANQGSEA. Trimming pared 2 bases from V and 7 bases from J, leaving 15 bases between. The CDR3 is 14 amino acids. CDR3: CSVERTGGGNTIYF. Incomplete CDR3 DNA: TGCAGCGTTGAACGTACGGGGGGAGGCAACACC. Complete variable domain (other parts from reference TRBV29-1 and TRBJ1-3): SAVISQKPSRDICQRGTSLTIQCQVDSQVTMMFWYRQQPGQSLTLIATANQGSEATYESGFVIDKFPISRPNLTFSTLTVSNMSPEDSSIYLCSVERTGGGNTIYFGEGSWLTVV.

This clone was counted many times. The CDR3 goes on 3 residues after the read ends, and that part is filled in from the germline J gene. The chain has TRBV19 and TRBJ2-1; 10 nucleotides align to TRBD2. Looked up from germline, CDR1 is LNHDA and CDR2 is SQIVND (reference sequence). The ends lost 8 bases at V and 4 bases at J; junction bases unmatched: 8. The CDR3 extends over 15 amino acids. Partial CDR3 DNA: TGTGCCAGTGGAAGGGTAGCGGGGGGTTACAATGAG. Amino acids: CASGRVAGGYNE. From start to end, the CDR3 is CASGRVAGGYNEQFF. Using reference TRBV19 and TRBJ2-1 for the parts outside the CDR3, the full variable domain is DGGITQSPKYLFRKEGQNVTLSCEQNLNHDAMYWYRQDPGQGLRLIYYSQIVNDFQKGDIAEGYSVSREKKESFPLTVTSAQKNPTAFYLCASGRVAGGYNEQFFGPGTRLTVL.

This clone was counted many times. The read ends 3 residues shy of where the CDR3 ends; the end is completed using the germline J gene. The V and J genes are TRBV5-6 and TRBJ1-2, with D tentatively TRBD1 (6 bases). Trimming stripped 2 bases from V and 6 bases from J, with 17 bases between. CDR3 length: 15 residues. Germline CDR1 SGHDT, CDR2 YYEEEE. The CDR3 sequence is CASSFITGLRDGYTF. The DNA read from the CDR3 is TGTGCCAGCAGCTTTATAACAGGGTTGCGGGATGGC.

This clone was observed many times. The missing CDR3 end, 3 residues past where the read stops, is filled in from the germline J gene. The genes are TRBV30 and TRBJ1-2, with D maybe TRBD1 (6 bases). V was cut by 0 bases and J by 3 bases, with 11 bases left in between. From germline, CDR1 is GTSNPN and CDR2 SVGIG (reference sequence). The CDR3 totals 14 residues. The CDR3 spells CAWSVRRTDYGYTF. The sequenced part of the CDR3 DNA is TGTGCCTGGAGTGTACGGAGGACAGACTATGGC.